The 18 T cell receptor beta chains below were found in one sample sequenced in a study of blood T cells in healthy people across ages. Then a second PCR, running about 6 to 12 cycles, was carried out with a sample-barcoded 5' primer and a J-beta primer mix. TCRdb ran MiXCR on the 5' RACE reads and lists one entry per CDR3 protein. Of hundreds of thousands of distinct CDR3 sequences listed, 32% were seen once; the top ten hold less than 20%. The specimen sequenced was blood. These receptor sequences come from an elderly woman in good health.

This clonotype has at least ten counts. The chain is built from TRBV5-1 and TRBJ2-1; D might be TRBD1 or TRBD2, each matching 6 bases. CDR3 length: 15 amino acids. The V end was cut by 0 bases, the J end by 7 bases, with 14 bases between. Germline lookup yields CDR1 SGHRS and CDR2 YFSETQ. The DNA of the CDR3 is TGCGCCAGCAGCTTGGGACGGGGGCCGGGGAATGAGCAGTTCTTC. It translates to CASSLGRGPGNEQFF.

This clonotype showed up just a few times. This sequence may be a read error, since a much larger clone differs from it by one base. The chain combines TRBV7-2 with TRBJ2-1; TRBD1 aligns across 8 bases. The J call may be mistaken, given a closer DNA end match to TRBJ2-7. This CDR3 is 19 amino acids long. Germline CDR1 reads SGHTA; CDR2 reads FQGNSA. CDR3 nucleotide sequence: TGTGCCAGCAGCTTACAGGGGGCGAAGTGGATCGGCTCCTACAATGAGCAGTACTTC. It translates to CASSLQGAKWIGSYNEQYF.

This chain links TRBV21-1 with TRBJ1-2; the table names TRBD1, a call not compared with the DNA. TRBV21-1 represents a pseudogene. The CDR3 has 13 amino acids. The DNA for the CDR3 is TGTGCCAGCAGCTCCCGGACAGGGGCTGGCTACACCTTC. It is translated as CASSSRTGAGYTF.

Of note for this clonotype: This may arise from a read error, as a much more abundant clone is one base away. The rearrangement links TRBV6-5 to TRBJ2-7, with 8 positions matching TRBD1. In germline, CDR1 is MNHEY, CDR2 SVGAGI. This CDR3 has 16 amino acids. Unmatched junction bases numbered 17, after V lost 7 bases and J lost 6 bases. The CDR3 reads CASTELTGEENCEQYF. The CDR3 nucleotides are TGTGCCAGCACCGAGTTGACAGGGGAAGAAAACTGCGAGCAGTACTTC.

As regards this clonotype: A much larger clone lies one base from this, so it may be a read error. The chain's CDR3 is CASSQGLAGVAEQYF. The CDR3 coding sequence is TGCGCCAGCAGTCAGGGACTAGCGGGCGTAGCTGAGCAGTACTTC. V gene TRBV5-1 combines with J gene TRBJ2-7; 12 bases line up with TRBD2. The V gene's germline CDR1 is SGHRS and CDR2 YFSETQ. The CDR3 consists of 15 residues. V lost 5 bases and J lost 7; bases outside the gene matches: 10.

The sample holds a few counts of this clonotype. The CDR3: CASQSGLAGGVAYNEQFF. As DNA, the CDR3 is TGTGCCAGCCAATCCGGACTAGCGGGGGGAGTGGCCTACAATGAGCAGTTCTTC. The V gene is TRBV2, the J gene TRBJ2-1; 14 nucleotides line up with TRBD2. This CDR3 has 18 amino acids. V was pared by 8 bases and J by 2 bases, with 11 bases of the junction left unmatched. The germline gives CDR1 SNHLY, CDR2 FYNNEI.

The rearrangement joins TRBV10-1 to TRBJ2-1; 11 bases align to TRBD2. Germline-derived CDR1 and CDR2 are WNHNN and SYGVQD (reference sequence). The trim removed 1 base at V and 0 bases at J, leaving 8 bases unmatched. The CDR3 runs to 19 residues. In DNA, the CDR3 is TGCGCCAGCAGTGAGTTGGGGACTAGCGGTATGGTCTCCTACAATGAGCAGTTCTTC. Protein sequence: CASSELGTSGMVSYNEQFF.

This clonotype was seen ten or more times. The J gene is TRBJ2-5, the V gene TRBV18; 7 bases line up with TRBD1. The CDR3 has 15 amino acids. J was trimmed by 4 bases and V by 3 bases; bases with no gene match: 8. Germline V gene data show CDR1 as KGHSH and CDR2 as LQKENI. The CDR3 reads CASSPRTGVSETQYF. The CDR3 region has the DNA TGTGCCAGCTCACCCCGAACAGGGGTATCAGAGACCCAGTACTTC.

Concerning this clonotype itself: This sequence may be a read error, since a much larger clone differs from it by one base. J is TRBJ2-7 and V is TRBV25-1; no reliable D call. The CDR3 length is 12 residues. Germline assignment: CDR1 MGHDK and CDR2 SYGVNS. V was shortened by 4 bases and J by 10 bases, with 14 bases between the two germline ends. DNA of the CDR3: TGTGCCAGCAGTGCCGAAAAAGCCCCCCAGTACTTC. Its protein is CASSAEKAPQYF.

This clonotype was counted a few times. The V call is TRBV20-1, the J call TRBJ1-1; D not resolved. This CDR3 spans 13 amino acids. CDR1 is DFQATT and CDR2 is SNEGSKA in the germline V gene (reference sequence). CDR3 sequence (DNA): TGCAGCTCGCCGCTCGGTAGGGACACTGAAGCTTTCTTT. This encodes CSSPLGRDTEAFF.

This clonotype has a count of ten or more. CDR3 in DNA: TGTGCCAGCAGCTCATCCCAGGGCAGCTCCTACAATGAGCAGTTCTTC. Residues: CASSSSQGSSYNEQFF. The V and J genes are TRBV7-9 and TRBJ2-1, with D tentatively TRBD1 (5 bases). Germline V gives CDR1 SEHNR, CDR2 FQNEAQ (reference sequence). Trimming stripped 4 bases from V and 0 bases from J, with 13 bases between. The CDR3 loop spans 16 amino acids.

V and J are TRBV7-2 and TRBJ1-1, with TRBD1 as a possible D gene (6 bases). CDR3 size: 15 residues. Germline V lookup: CDR1 SGHTA, CDR2 FQGNSA. V lost 5 bases to trimming and J lost 1 base, with 14 bases between them. CDR3 loop: CASSSGRGRNTEAFF. Here the CDR3 DNA reads TGTGCCAGCAGCAGCGGCAGGGGACGGAACACTGAAGCTTTCTTT. The whole variable domain, remainder taken from reference TRBV7-2 and TRBJ1-1, is GAGVSQSPSNKVTEKGKDVELRCDPISGHTALYWYRQSLGQGLEFLIYFQGNSAPDKSGLPSDRFSAERTGGSVSTLTIQRTQQEDSAVYLCASSSGRGRNTEAFFGQGTRLTVV.

In its sample, this clonotype was seen a few times. This chain joins TRBV30 and TRBJ1-2, with D possibly being TRBD1 (6 bases). V lost 1 base to trimming and J lost 7 bases, with 10 bases between them. Per the germline V gene, CDR1 is GTSNPN and CDR2 is SVGIG (reference sequence). CDR3 length: 12 amino acids. CDR3 DNA sequence: TGTGCCTGGAGTGACCGGGACACTGGCTACACCTTC. Protein: CAWSDRDTGYTF.

V usage is TRBV7-2 and J usage is TRBJ2-7; D is undetermined. Trimming left V 1 base short and J 2 bases short, with 15 bases between. From germline, CDR1 is SGHTA and CDR2 FQGNSA. The CDR3 length is 16 residues. CDR3 coding DNA: TGTGCCAGCAGCTTAGATAGCCAGCGTTACACCTACGAGCAGTACTTC. Translating gives CASSLDSQRYTYEQYF.

V and J are TRBV7-3 and TRBJ2-1; 14 nucleotides align to TRBD2. Germline values: CDR1 SGHTA, CDR2 FQGTGA. Trimming took 5 bases from V and 7 from J; bases not matched to a gene: 7. The length of the CDR3 is 16 residues. The CDR3 DNA is TGTGCCAGCAGCCCCCGACTAGCGGGGGGGCTAAATGAGCAGTTCTTC. Its translation: CASSPRLAGGLNEQFF.

In regard to this clonotype: A much larger clone lies a single base off, so this may be a read error. The chain carries TRBV5-6 and TRBJ2-3; D is possibly TRBD2 (6 bases). This CDR3 is built from 16 residues. The germline V and J ends were trimmed by 7 bases and 4 bases, with 22 bases remaining between them. Germline V lookup: CDR1 SGHDT, CDR2 YYEEEE. CDR3 residues: CASSNGGARRADTQYF. CDR3 coding DNA: TGTGCCAGCTCAAACGGCGGGGCCCGACGCGCAGATACGCAGTATTTT.

This clonotype was detected a few times. The chain employs TRBV4-3 and TRBJ2-2; D remains unclear. Germline CDR1 and CDR2: LGHNA and YSLEER. The CDR3 spans 14 residues. V lost 1 base and J 1 base, leaving 4 bases between the germline ends. CDR3 in amino acids: CASSQAWNTGELFF. The CDR3 DNA sequence: TGCGCCAGCAGCCAAGCCTGGAACACCGGGGAGCTGTTTTTT.

The V gene is TRBV13, the J gene TRBJ2-7, with 11 positions matching TRBD1. The CDR3 loop spans 16 amino acids. Germline lookup yields CDR1 PRHDT and CDR2 FYEKMQ (reference sequence). V shed 4 bases and J 4 bases; nucleotides not matched to a gene: 9. The CDR3, as DNA: TGTGCCAGCAGCTCTCGGGGACAGGGGGGCCGGTACGAGCAGTACTTC. Translation: CASSSRGQGGRYEQYF.